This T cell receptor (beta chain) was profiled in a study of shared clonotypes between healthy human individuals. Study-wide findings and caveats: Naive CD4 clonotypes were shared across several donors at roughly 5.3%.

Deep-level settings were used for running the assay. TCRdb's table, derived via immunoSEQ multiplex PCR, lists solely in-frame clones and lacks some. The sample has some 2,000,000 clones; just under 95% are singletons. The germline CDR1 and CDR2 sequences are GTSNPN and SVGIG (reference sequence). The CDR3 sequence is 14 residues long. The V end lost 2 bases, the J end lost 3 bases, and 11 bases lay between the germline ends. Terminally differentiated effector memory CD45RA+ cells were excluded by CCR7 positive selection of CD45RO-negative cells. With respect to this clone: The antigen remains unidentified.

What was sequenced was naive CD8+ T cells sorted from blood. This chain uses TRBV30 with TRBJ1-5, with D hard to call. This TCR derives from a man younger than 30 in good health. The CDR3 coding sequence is TGTGCCTGGAGTTACAGCGGTTACAATCAGCCCCAGCATTTT. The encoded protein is CAWSYSGYNQPQHF.